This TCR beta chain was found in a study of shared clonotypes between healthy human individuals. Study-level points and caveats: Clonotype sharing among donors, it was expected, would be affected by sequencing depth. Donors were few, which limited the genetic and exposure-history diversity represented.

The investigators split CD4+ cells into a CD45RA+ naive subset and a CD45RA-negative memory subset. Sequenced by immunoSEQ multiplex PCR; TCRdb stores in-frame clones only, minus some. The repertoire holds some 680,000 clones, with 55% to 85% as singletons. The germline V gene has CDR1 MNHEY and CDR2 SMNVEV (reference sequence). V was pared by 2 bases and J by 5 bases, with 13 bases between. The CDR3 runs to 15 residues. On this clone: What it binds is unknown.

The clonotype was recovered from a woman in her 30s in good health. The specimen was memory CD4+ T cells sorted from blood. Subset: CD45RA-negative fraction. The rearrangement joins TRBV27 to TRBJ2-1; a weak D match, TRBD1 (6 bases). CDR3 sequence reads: CASSLQGQANNEQFF. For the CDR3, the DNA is TGTGCCAGCAGTTTACAGGGGCAAGCTAACAATGAGCAGTTCTTC.